This T cell receptor (beta chain) was obtained from a study of T cell responses to AZD1222 COVID-19 vaccine. Germline values: CDR1 SGHVS, CDR2 FQNEAQ. The CDR3 consists of 15 residues. The trim removed 1 base at V and 11 bases at J, leaving 12 bases unmatched. Profiling relied on immunoSEQ multiplex PCR, and the TCRdb table lists in-frame clones only, not all of them. The sample lists roughly 130,000 clones, around 90% occurring once. Sequenced here: peripheral blood, sampled on day 0 of MenACWY control vaccination. The gene calls are TRBV7-8 and TRBJ1-1, with 8 bases lining up with TRBD1. This sequence originates from an adult in good health. The CDR3 DNA is TGTGCCAGCAGCTTAGTTCGCTTGGTCAGGGGGCTGGCTTTCTTT. It yields the protein CASSLVRLVRGLAFF.